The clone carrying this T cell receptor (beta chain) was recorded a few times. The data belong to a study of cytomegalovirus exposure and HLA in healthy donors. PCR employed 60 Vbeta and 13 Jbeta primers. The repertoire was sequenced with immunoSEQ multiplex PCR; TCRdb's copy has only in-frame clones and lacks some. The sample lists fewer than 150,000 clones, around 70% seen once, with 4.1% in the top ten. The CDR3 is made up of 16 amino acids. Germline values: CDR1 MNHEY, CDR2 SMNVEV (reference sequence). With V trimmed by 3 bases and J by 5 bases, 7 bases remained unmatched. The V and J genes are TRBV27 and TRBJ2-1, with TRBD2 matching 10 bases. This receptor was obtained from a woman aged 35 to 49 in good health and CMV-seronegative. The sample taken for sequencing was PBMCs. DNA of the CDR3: TGTGCCAGCAGTTTTCTTAGCGGGGGGCACCACAATGAGCAGTTCTTC. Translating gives CASSFLSGGHHNEQFF.